The subject of this entry is one T cell receptor (beta chain). Antigen specificity is unknown. The data are from a study of T cell responses to AZD1222 COVID-19 vaccine. Study-wide findings and caveats: Regions 160-218 and 743-854 held dominance among vaccine-associated CD4 TCRs, which spanned spike. Of spike-specific TCRs, nearly half reportedly target regions left unmutated in variants.

V gave up 4 bases and J gave up 8 bases; unmatched junction bases: 11. CDR3 length: 16 amino acids. Per germline, CDR1 SGHAT and CDR2 FQNNGV. Here immunoSEQ multiplex PCR was the method, and the copy in TCRdb shows in-frame clones only, minus some. The sample includes roughly 190,000 clones, 80% to 95% of them seen just once. This specimen was peripheral blood, taken on day 0 of AZD1222 vaccination. The origin of this receptor is an adult in good health. The chain is built from TRBV11-2 and TRBJ2-2; the match to TRBD2 covers 9 bases. CDR3 protein: CASSSRRAGGRGELFF. DNA of the CDR3: TGTGCCAGCAGCTCCCGTCGAGCGGGAGGCCGGGGGGAGCTGTTTTTT.